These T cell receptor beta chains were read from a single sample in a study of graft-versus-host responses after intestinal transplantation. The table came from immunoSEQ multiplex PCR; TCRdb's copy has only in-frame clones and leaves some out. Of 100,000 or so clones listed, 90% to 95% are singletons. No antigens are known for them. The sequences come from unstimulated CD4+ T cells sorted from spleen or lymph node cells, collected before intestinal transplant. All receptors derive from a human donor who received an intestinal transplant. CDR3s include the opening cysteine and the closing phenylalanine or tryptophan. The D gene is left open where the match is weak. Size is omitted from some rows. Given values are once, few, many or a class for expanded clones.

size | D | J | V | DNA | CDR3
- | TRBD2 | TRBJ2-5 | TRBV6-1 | TGTGCCAGCAACCGCGGGGGACAAGAGACCCAGTACTTC | CASNRGGQETQYF
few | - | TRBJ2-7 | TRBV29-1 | TGCAGCGTTGGACAAACGAACTACGAGCAGTACTTC | CSVGQTNYEQYF
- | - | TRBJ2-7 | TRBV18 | TGTGCCAGCTCATCGTCTGCAGGGTTTAGGCAGTACTTC | CASSSSAGFRQYF
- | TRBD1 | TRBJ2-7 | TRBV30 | TGTGCCGGGGACAGGGGTTACGAGCAGTACTTC | CAGDRGYEQYF
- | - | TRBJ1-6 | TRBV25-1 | TGTGCCAGCAGTCGTGGAGGGACTTTGAATTCACCCCTCCACTTT | CASSRGGTLNSPLHF
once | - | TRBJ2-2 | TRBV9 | TGTGCCAGCAGCCAACCGGGCAGCGGAGTAGATAACACCGGGGAGCTGTTTTTT | CASSQPGSGVDNTGELFF
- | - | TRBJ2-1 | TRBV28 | TGTGCCAGCAGAAGACACGGACAGCTAGACAATGAGCAGTTCTTC | CASRRHGQLDNEQFF
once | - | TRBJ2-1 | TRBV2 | TGTGCCAGCAGTGAACAGGGCAGCGATGAGCAGTTCTTC | CASSEQGSDEQFF
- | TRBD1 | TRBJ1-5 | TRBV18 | TGTGCCAGCTCGCCGACAGGGGCCCTTGATCAGCCCCAGCATTTT | CASSPTGALDQPQHF
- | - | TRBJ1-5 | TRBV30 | TGTGCCTGGACCGGGGACTACAATCAGCCCCAGCATTTT | CAWTGDYNQPQHF
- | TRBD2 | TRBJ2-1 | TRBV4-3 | TGCGCCAGCAGCCAAGAGCGGGCTAGCGGGGGGTTCAGCTCCTACAATGAGCAGTTCTTC | CASSQERASGGFSSYNEQFF
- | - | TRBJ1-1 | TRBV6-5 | TGTGCCAGCAGCCTACTACGACGGAACACTGAAGCTTTCTTT | CASSLLRRNTEAFF
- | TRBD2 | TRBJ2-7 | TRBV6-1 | TGTGCCAGCAGTGGAGGGAGGGAAGGCTTTTTAAGCTACGAGCAGTACTTC | CASSGGREGFLSYEQYF
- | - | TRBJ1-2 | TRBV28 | TGTGCCAGCAGCAGGGGTCTAGTAGGCTATGGCTACACCTTC | CASSRGLVGYGYTF
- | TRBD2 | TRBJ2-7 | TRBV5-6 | TGTGCCAGCAGCTTACTAGCGGGATCAAACGAGCAGTACTTC | CASSLLAGSNEQYF
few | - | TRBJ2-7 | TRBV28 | TGTGCCAGCAGCCAATACGAGCAGTACTTC | CASSQYEQYF
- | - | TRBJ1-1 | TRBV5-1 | TGCGCCAGCAGCTTGACGGTGAACACTGAAGCTTTCTTT | CASSLTVNTEAFF
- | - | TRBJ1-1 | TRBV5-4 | TGTGCCAGCAGCTTGGACAGGTTTGGCACTGAAGCTTTCTTT | CASSLDRFGTEAFF
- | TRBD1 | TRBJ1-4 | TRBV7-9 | TGTGCCAGCAGTTCGACAGGGGGCCAGCCTAATGAAAAACTGTTTTTT | CASSSTGGQPNEKLFF
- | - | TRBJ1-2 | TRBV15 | TGTGCCACCAGCAGAGATAGGGAGGTTGGCTACACCTTC | CATSRDREVGYTF
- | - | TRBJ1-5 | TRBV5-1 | TGCGCCAGCAGCTTGGTAGGCAATCAGCCCCAGCATTTT | CASSLVGNQPQHF
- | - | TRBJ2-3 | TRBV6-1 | TGTGCCAGCAGTGAACTAGTGATTAGCACAGATACGCAGTATTTT | CASSELVISTDTQYF
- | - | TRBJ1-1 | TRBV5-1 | TGCGCCAGCAGCTTGGATCAGGGGCTCACTGAAGCTTTCTTT | CASSLDQGLTEAFF
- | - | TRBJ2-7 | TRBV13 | TGTGCCAGCAGCTTAGAAATCAAAGGGGAGGCCTACGAGCAGTACTTC | CASSLEIKGEAYEQYF
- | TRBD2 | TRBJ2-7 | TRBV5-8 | TGTGCCAGCAGCTTGACCCGACTAGCCTCCTACGAGCAGTACTTC | CASSLTRLASYEQYF
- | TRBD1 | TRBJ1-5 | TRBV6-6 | TGTGCCAGCAGTATAGGGACAGGGGGATCAGCCCAGCATTTT | CASSIGTGGSAQHF
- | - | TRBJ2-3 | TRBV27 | TGTGCCAGCAGTTTATCTAGTTGGTATAGCACAGATACGCAGTATTTT | CASSLSSWYSTDTQYF
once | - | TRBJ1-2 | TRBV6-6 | TGTGCCAGCAGTATAGACAGCTATGGCTACACCTTC | CASSIDSYGYTF
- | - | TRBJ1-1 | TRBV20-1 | TGCAGTGCGGGCGACAGGCCTGAAGCTTTCTTT | CSAGDRPEAFF
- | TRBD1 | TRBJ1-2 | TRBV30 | TGTGCCTGGAGGCTCCGGGACAGGATTAACTATGGCTACACCTTC | CAWRLRDRINYGYTF
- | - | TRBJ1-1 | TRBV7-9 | TGTGCCGGTAACAGCGGGTTAGTGAACACTGAAGCTTTCTTT | CAGNSGLVNTEAFF
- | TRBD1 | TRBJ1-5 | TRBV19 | TGTGCCAGTAGGCGACAGGGGGAACTCAATCAGCCCCAGCATTTT | CASRRQGELNQPQHF
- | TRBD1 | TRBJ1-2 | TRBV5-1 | TGCGCCAGCAGCTGGACAGGGGAATACGGCTATGGCTACACCTTC | CASSWTGEYGYGYTF
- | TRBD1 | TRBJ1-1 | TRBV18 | TGTGCCAGCTCAAGGGGACAGGGGGCCACTGAAGCTTTCTTT | CASSRGQGATEAFF
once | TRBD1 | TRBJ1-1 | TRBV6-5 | TGTGCCAGCAGTTCCTCGGGCAGGGGGACTGAAGCTTTCTTT | CASSSSGRGTEAFF
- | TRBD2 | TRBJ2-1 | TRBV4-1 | TGCGCCAGCAGCCACGGACTAGCGGGGGCCTTTTTGTACAATGAGCAGTTCTTC | CASSHGLAGAFLYNEQFF
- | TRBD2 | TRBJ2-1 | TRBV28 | TGTGCCAGCAGTTCCCCGGGGGGAGCGGGGGGCTTGGGGCAGTTCTTC | CASSSPGGAGGLGQFF
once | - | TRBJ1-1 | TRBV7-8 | TGTGCCACTCAAAAGCCACAGGCCAACACTGAAGCTTTCTTT | CATQKPQANTEAFF
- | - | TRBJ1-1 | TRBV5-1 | TGCGCCAGCAGCTTGGGGGCGCTCAACACTGAAGCTTTCTTT | CASSLGALNTEAFF
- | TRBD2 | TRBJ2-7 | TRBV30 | TGTGCCTGGAGTGTTTTTAGAACTAGCGGGAAGCCCAACGAGCAGTACTTC | CAWSVFRTSGKPNEQYF
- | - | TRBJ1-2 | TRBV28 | TGTGCCAGCAACCGCGGGGGGGGACCTAACTATGGCTACACCTTC | CASNRGGGPNYGYTF
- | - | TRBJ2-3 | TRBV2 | TGTGCCAGCAGTGAGTTTCAGGGGACAGATACGCAGTATTTT | CASSEFQGTDTQYF
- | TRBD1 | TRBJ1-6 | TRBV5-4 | TGTGCCAGCAGCAAAAATCATCAGGGGGCACCGAATTCACCCCTCCACTTT | CASSKNHQGAPNSPLHF
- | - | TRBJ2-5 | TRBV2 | TGTGCCAGCAGTGAATTAAGGCGGGGGCGGGAGACCCAGTACTTC | CASSELRRGRETQYF
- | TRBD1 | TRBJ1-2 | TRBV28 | TGTGCCAGCAGTTTCCCCGGGACAGGGGGATGGGGCTACACCTTC | CASSFPGTGGWGYTF
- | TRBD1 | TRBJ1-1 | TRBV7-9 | TGTGCCAGCGGCCCAGGGACAGGGGCGCACACTGAAGCTTTCTTT | CASGPGTGAHTEAFF
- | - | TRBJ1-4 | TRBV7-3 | TGTGCCAGCAGCCGAACAGGGTTGACTAATGAAAAACTGTTTTTT | CASSRTGLTNEKLFF